This is a list of T cell receptor beta chains from one sample in a study of blood T cell repertoires in COVID-19. This table comes from immunoSEQ multiplex PCR, and its TCRdb copy is limited to in-frame clones, with some not included. The sample contains 110,000 or so clones, 70% to 90% of which appear only once. Source material: peripheral blood. These receptors all come from a man aged 35-49 years with acute or convalescent COVID-19. Both conserved end residues are part of each CDR3. The D gene is left open where the match is weak. Clone size, where shown, is once, few, many, or a class for clones that have expanded.

abundance,v_gene,d_gene,j_gene,CDR3nt,CDR3aa
-,TRBV7-8,-,TRBJ2-1,TGTGCTAAAAGCTGGGGGGGGCGGTACAATGAGCAGTTCTTC,CAKSWGGRYNEQFF
-,TRBV5-6,TRBD2,TRBJ2-5,TGTGCCAGCAGCCACGAGCGGGGGAGGTACCAAGAGACCCAGTACTTC,CASSHERGRYQETQYF
-,TRBV27,-,TRBJ2-2,TGTGCCAGCAGTCCCGCGCCCTATCACCCGGGGGACACCGGGGAGCTGTTTTTT,CASSPAPYHPGDTGELFF
-,TRBV10-3,TRBD2,TRBJ2-1,TGTGCCACCCTAGGACTAGCGGGGGTTGGGCAGTTCTTC,CATLGLAGVGQFF
-,TRBV14,-,TRBJ2-7,TGTGCCAGCAGCCGAAACGGACAGCCCTACGAGCAGTACTTC,CASSRNGQPYEQYF
once,TRBV4-1,TRBD2,TRBJ2-2,TGCGCCAGCGCGACTAGCCCGACGCTCCACCTTTACACCGGGGAGCTGTTTTTT,CASATSPTLHLYTGELFF
once,TRBV7-2,-,TRBJ1-1,TGTGCCAGCAGCTTAGTCGCCGGTGAAGCTTTCTTT,CASSLVAGEAFF
-,TRBV5-4,TRBD2,TRBJ2-3,TGTGCCAGCAGCTTTTTGCTAGCGGGGTTTCCTAGCACAGATACGCAGTATTTT,CASSFLLAGFPSTDTQYF
-,TRBV2,-,TRBJ1-5,TGTGCCAGCAGTGGTCTCGACAGAGATCAGCCCCAGCATTTT,CASSGLDRDQPQHF
-,TRBV10-2,-,TRBJ1-5,TGCGCCAGCAGAATGACAGCTAATCAGCCCCAGCATTTT,CASRMTANQPQHF
-,TRBV12-3/TRBV12-4,-,TRBJ2-2,TGTGCCAGCAGTTTACCCAGGGCCGGGGAGCTGTTTTTT,CASSLPRAGELFF
-,TRBV12-3/TRBV12-4,-,TRBJ1-2,TGTGCCAGCAGTCCTCAGGTTAACTATGGCTACACCTTC,CASSPQVNYGYTF
-,TRBV3-1/TRBV3-2,TRBD2,TRBJ2-1,TGTGCCAGCAGCACTGAGGGCCCAGCGGGGGGCGCCTACAATGAGCAGTTCTTC,CASSTEGPAGGAYNEQFF
-,TRBV9,-,TRBJ2-7,TGTGCCAGCAGCCCACGGTGGGGGGTCAGCTCCTACGAGCAGTACTTC,CASSPRWGVSSYEQYF
-,TRBV5-1,-,TRBJ2-3,TGCGCCAGCAGCTTGGGCGGCTATCAAACTGGTACGCAGTATTTT,CASSLGGYQTGTQYF
-,TRBV7-3,-,TRBJ2-1,TGTGCCAGCAGCTTAAACCGGGGCAATGAGCAGTTCTTC,CASSLNRGNEQFF
few,TRBV9,TRBD2,TRBJ2-1,TGTGCCAGCAGGGATAGCGGGGGCGACGACAATGAGCAGTTCTTC,CASRDSGGDDNEQFF
-,TRBV3-1/TRBV3-2,TRBD1,TRBJ1-6,TGTGCCAGCAGGGTGGCGCAGGGGGGATCACCCCTCCACTTT,CASRVAQGGSPLHF
-,TRBV12-3/TRBV12-4,-,TRBJ1-1,TGTGCCAGCAGTTTCAGGGGGAACACTGAAGCTTTCTTT,CASSFRGNTEAFF
once,TRBV7-3,-,TRBJ2-2,TGTGCCAGCAGCCTACTTACCGGGGAGCTGTTTTTT,CASSLLTGELFF
-,TRBV19,TRBD1,TRBJ2-7,TGTGCCAGTAGTATAGTCCTGGGACAGTCCTACGAGCAGTACTTC,CASSIVLGQSYEQYF
few,TRBV24-1,-,TRBJ2-7,TGTGCCACCAGTGATTTGGGCCCCGAGCAGTACTTC,CATSDLGPEQYF
-,TRBV7-2,TRBD1,TRBJ2-7,TGTGCCAGCAGCAGGGACAGATCCTACGAGCAGTACTTC,CASSRDRSYEQYF
-,TRBV11-3,TRBD2,TRBJ2-1,TGTGCCAGCAGTTTAACCGGGACTAGCGGCTCCTACAATGAGCAGTTCTTC,CASSLTGTSGSYNEQFF
-,TRBV2,TRBD1,TRBJ2-7,TGTGCCAGCAGACCGGGACAGGGATCGGGCGAGCAGTACTTC,CASRPGQGSGEQYF
-,TRBV19,TRBD2,TRBJ2-2,TGTGCCAGTAGTGTCGGGGGGGCTAGACTCACCGGGGAGCTGTTTTTT,CASSVGGARLTGELFF
-,TRBV27,-,TRBJ2-7,TGTGCCAGCAGTTTATCCAGGGTGGTCGACGAGCAGTACTTC,CASSLSRVVDEQYF
-,TRBV4-1,-,TRBJ1-4,TGCGCCAGCAGCCAGACCGCGAAGACAGCAACTAATGAAAAACTGTTTTTT,CASSQTAKTATNEKLFF
once,TRBV19,TRBD1,TRBJ2-3,TGTGCCAGTAGTGTTGGACAGGGCCCAGATACGCAGTATTTT,CASSVGQGPDTQYF
-,TRBV6-5,TRBD2,TRBJ2-1,TGTGCCAGCAGTTACTCTCTAGCGGGGGGGAGGAGTGTCTTC,CASSYSLAGGRSVF
-,TRBV25-1,TRBD1,TRBJ2-7,TGTGCCAGTACCGACAGGGAACTCTACGAGCAGTACTTC,CASTDRELYEQYF
once,TRBV19,TRBD1,TRBJ2-1,TGTGCCAGTAGTCCGCCTACCGGGACAGAACCCTACAATGAGCAGTTCTTC,CASSPPTGTEPYNEQFF
once,TRBV29-1,-,TRBJ2-3,TGCAGCGGGACTAGCACAGATACGCAGTATTTT,CSGTSTDTQYF
-,TRBV24-1,TRBD1,TRBJ1-2,TGTGCCACCAGTGAGCCAGGGGGTAGTATCTATGGCTACACCTTC,CATSEPGGSIYGYTF
-,TRBV6-5,-,TRBJ1-1,TGTGCCAGCATCAAGACAGCCTATACTGAAGCTTTCTTT,CASIKTAYTEAFF
few,TRBV7-9,TRBD1,TRBJ1-1,TGTGCCAGCAGCTTAATTGGGACAGGGGGGAACACTGAAGCTTTCTTT,CASSLIGTGGNTEAFF
-,TRBV19,TRBD1,TRBJ2-5,TGTGCCAGTGCACCAGGACAGGGCATGTCGGAGACCCAGTACTTC,CASAPGQGMSETQYF
once,TRBV12-5,-,TRBJ2-3,TGTGCTAGTGGTTCCCCGGGGAGGAGCTTCACAGATACGCAGTATTTT,CASGSPGRSFTDTQYF
-,TRBV6-1,TRBD1,TRBJ1-6,TGTGCCAGCAGTGGTCCCGGGACAGGGTCTAATTCACCCCTCCACTTT,CASSGPGTGSNSPLHF
-,TRBV2,TRBD2,TRBJ2-1,TGTGCCAGCAGTGCCCTTGGACTAGCGGGGGGGCCTGAGCAGTTCTTC,CASSALGLAGGPEQFF
-,TRBV5-8,TRBD1,TRBJ2-7,TGTGCCAGCAGCAGGGACAGGGGCCCATCCTACGAGCAGTACTTC,CASSRDRGPSYEQYF
-,TRBV2,-,TRBJ2-2,TGTGCCAGCAGTCCCACTACGACAGCGACCGGGGAGCTGTTTTTT,CASSPTTTATGELFF